Sequencing of this TCR beta chain was carried out in a study of regulatory T cells in long-lasting Graves disease. This clonotype was found many times. Time point given: newly diagnosed GD, antithyroid drugs for less than 3 months. PBMC RNA served as the TCR library source. Building the TCR beta libraries relied on iRepertoire HTBI primers, and CDR3 regions underwent Arm-PCR. In TCRdb, the multiplex PCR reads were re-called with MiXCR into one record per CDR3 protein. The sample records fewer than 650,000 distinct CDR3 sequences, around 15% being singletons. The sample was also reused in another study, on T cells in Graves' hyperthyroidism and ophthalmopathy.

This specimen was peripheral blood mononuclear cells (PBMCs), taken at new diagnosis, from a patient treated with antithyroid drugs. This TCR was recovered from a woman in her thirties with Graves disease.

The CDR3 sequence is CASSPNLRDEQFF. CDR3 DNA: TGCGCCAGCAGCCCCAATTTGCGGGATGAGCAGTTCTTC. The chain has TRBV5-1 and TRBJ2-1, with D maybe TRBD2 (5 bases). Germline loops: CDR1 SGHRS, CDR2 YFSETQ. The CDR3 is 13 amino acids. V was pared by 4 bases and J by 8 bases, with 13 bases between.